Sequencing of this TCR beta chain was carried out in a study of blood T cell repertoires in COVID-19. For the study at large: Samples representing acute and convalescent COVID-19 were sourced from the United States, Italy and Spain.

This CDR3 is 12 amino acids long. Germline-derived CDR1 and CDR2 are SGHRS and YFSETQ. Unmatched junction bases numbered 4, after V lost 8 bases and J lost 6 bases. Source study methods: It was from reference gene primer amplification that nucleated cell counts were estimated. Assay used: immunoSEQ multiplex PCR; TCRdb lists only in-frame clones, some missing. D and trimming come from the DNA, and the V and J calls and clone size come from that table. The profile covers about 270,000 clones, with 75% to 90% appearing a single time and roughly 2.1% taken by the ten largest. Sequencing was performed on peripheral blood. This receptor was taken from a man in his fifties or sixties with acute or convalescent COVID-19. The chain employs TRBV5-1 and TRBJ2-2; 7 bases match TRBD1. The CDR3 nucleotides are TGCGCCAGTAGGACAGGTGCCGGGGAGCTGTTTTTT. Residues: CASRTGAGELFF. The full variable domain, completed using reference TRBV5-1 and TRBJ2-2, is KAGVTQTPRYLIKTRGQQVTLSCSPISGHRSVSWYQQTPGQGLQFLFEYFSETQRNKGNFPGRFSGRQFSNSRSEMNVSTLELGDSALYLCASRTGAGELFFGEGSRLTVL.